The 20 T cell receptor beta chains given below trace back to one sample, sequenced in a study of low-dose radiotherapy and immunotherapy resistance in tumors. Alpha- and beta-chain coverage of first-strand cDNA came from TRAV- and TRBV-specific primers. Amplification of TCRs used a constant-region primer and V-primer adapter for roughly 20 PCR cycles. MiXCR was run by TCRdb on the reads, yielding one entry per CDR3 protein. This sample yields around 60,000 distinct CDR3 sequences, of which about a quarter are seen a single time; approximately 7.2% belongs to the top ten. The sample's time point: after trial treatment. Documented treatment: LDRT plus nivolumab, ipilimumab, low-dose cyclophosphamide and aspirin (RACIN trial). The source was PBMCs, collected after low-dose radiotherapy plus immunotherapy. The receptors here all came from a male donor with prostate cancer.

This chain links TRBV6-8 with TRBJ2-7; D is unclear. The V gene's germline CDR1 is MNHGY and CDR2 SAAAGT. The CDR3 totals 15 residues. The V end lost 5 bases, the J end lost 0 bases, and 14 bases lay between the germline ends. Written as DNA, the CDR3 is TGTGCCAGCAGTGAATCTTGGGGTAGCTCCTACGAGCAGTACTTC. This translates into CASSESWGSSYEQYF.

This clonotype has a count of ten or more. The gene calls are TRBV29-1 and TRBJ2-2; a weak D match, TRBD1 (5 bases). Looked up from germline, CDR1 is SQVTM and CDR2 is ANQGSEA. The CDR3 loop spans 14 amino acids. Trimming left V 7 bases short and J 1 base short, with 13 bases between. CDR3 bases: TGCAGCGCCGGGTTAACAGGGAACACCGGGGAGCTGTTTTTT. Protein sequence: CSAGLTGNTGELFF.

The chain has TRBV28 and TRBJ2-2, with TRBD1 as a possible D gene (7 bases). The germline gives CDR1 MDHEN, CDR2 SYDVKM. Trimming removed 6 bases from V and 4 bases from J, with 15 bases in between. The CDR3 loop spans 15 amino acids. The CDR3 is CASRNRQGLTGELFF. Written as DNA, the CDR3 is TGTGCCAGCAGAAATAGACAGGGACTCACCGGGGAGCTGTTTTTT.

This clonotype has ten or more counts. This rearrangement joins TRBV20-1 to TRBJ2-1; TRBD2 matches at 12 bases. The V gene end was trimmed by 5 bases and the J gene end by 8 bases; junction bases not matched to a gene: 7. Germline CDR1 DFQATT, CDR2 SNEGSKA (reference sequence). This CDR3 region has 14 residues. The CDR3 DNA reads as TGCAGTGCTTCACTAGCGGGAGGTCCCGATGAGCAGTTCTTC. Its translation: CSASLAGGPDEQFF.

This clonotype was detected many times. This rearrangement joins TRBV6-2 or TRBV6-3 to TRBJ2-7; possibly TRBD2 for D (7 bases). The CDR3 has 14 amino acids. CDR1 MNHEY and CDR2 SVGEGT come from the germline V gene. V shed 7 bases and J shed 0 bases, with 13 bases lying between them. The CDR3 spells CASIPGGSSYEQYF. CDR3 coding DNA: TGTGCCAGCATACCGGGGGGCAGCTCCTACGAGCAGTACTTC.

This clonotype was detected ten times or more. The V call is TRBV11-2, the J call TRBJ2-1, with a tentative D call TRBD2 (6 bases). V lost 5 bases and J 1 base, leaving 15 bases between the germline ends. CDR1 and CDR2 from the germline V gene are SGHAT and FQNNGV. The CDR3 consists of 16 residues. CDR3 in DNA: TGTGCCAGCAGCCGCCTGGGGCGGGGTTCCTACAATGAGCAGTTCTTC. Translated, it gives CASSRLGRGSYNEQFF. The whole variable domain, filled in from reference TRBV11-2 and TRBJ2-1, reads EAGVAQSPRYKIIEKRQSVAFWCNPISGHATLYWYQQILGQGPKLLIQFQNNGVVDDSQLPKDRFSAERLKGVDSTLKIQPAKLEDSAVYLCASSRLGRGSYNEQFFGPGTRLTVL.

This clonotype was seen repeatedly, ten times or more. The chain employs TRBV11-3 and TRBJ2-1; D not certain. This CDR3 contains 14 residues. The V end was cut by 0 bases, the J end by 5 bases, with 8 bases between. Germline-derived CDR1 and CDR2 are SGHNT and YENEEA. The CDR3 DNA reads as TGTGCCAGCAGCTTAGATGCGGCCAACAATGAGCAGTTCTTC. It is translated as CASSLDAANNEQFF.

This chain connects TRBV29-1 to TRBJ1-2, with D perhaps TRBD1 (6 bases). The CDR3 has 13 residues. Trimming removed 3 bases from V and 5 bases from J, with 13 bases in between. Germline V gives CDR1 SQVTM, CDR2 ANQGSEA. The CDR3 DNA reads TGCAGCGTTGACGGTCTGGGGGCGTATGGCTACACCTTC. Protein sequence: CSVDGLGAYGYTF.

This clonotype came up a few times. The chain couples TRBV7-2 to TRBJ2-5; a weak D match, TRBD1 (6 bases). This CDR3 region has 15 residues. V was pared by 6 bases and J by 4 bases, with 18 bases between. Germline loops: CDR1 SGHTA, CDR2 FQGNSA. The CDR3 region is CASSFTGRAAETQYF. In nucleotides, the CDR3 is TGTGCCAGCAGTTTTACAGGGCGCGCTGCAGAGACCCAGTACTTC.

This clonotype was found a few times. The chain has TRBV9 and TRBJ2-1; 11 bases fit TRBD1. Germline V gives CDR1 SGDLS, CDR2 YYNGEE. Losses at the gene ends were 1 base for V and 6 bases for J; bases not matched to a gene: 3. The CDR3 consists of 15 residues. Here the CDR3 DNA reads TGTGCCAGCAGCGTAACCGGGACAGGGGGCAATGAGCAGTTCTTC. Translated, it gives CASSVTGTGGNEQFF.

To note about this clonotype: A far larger clone lies a single base away; this is likely a read error. The chain couples TRBV22-1 to TRBJ2-1; the table gives TRBD1 as D, unverified against the DNA. TRBV22-1 is marked as a pseudogene. This CDR3 region has 13 residues. CDR3 DNA sequence: TGTGCCAGCAGTCACAGGAGTAGGGAGACCCAGTTCTTC. Residues: CASSHRSRETQFF.

This clonotype was counted at least ten times. This chain joins TRBV11-2 and TRBJ2-7; TRBD2 matches 11 bases. The CDR3 length is 15 residues. From germline, CDR1 is SGHAT and CDR2 FQNNGV. The V and J ends lost 3 bases and 6 bases, in that order; junction bases with no gene match: 7. The CDR3 DNA is TGTGCCAGCAGCTTCTTAGCGGGAGGGCCAGGCGAGCAGTACTTC. This encodes CASSFLAGGPGEQYF.

In its sample, this clonotype was seen many times. The rearrangement links TRBV7-2 to TRBJ2-5, with D perhaps matching TRBD1 or TRBD2 (6 bases each). The CDR3 sequence is 14 residues long. Germline CDR1 reads SGHTA; CDR2 reads FQGNSA. V lost 3 bases and J 2 bases, leaving 10 bases between the germline ends. The CDR3 spells CASSFQGRQETQYF. For the CDR3, the DNA is TGTGCCAGCAGCTTCCAGGGGAGGCAAGAGACCCAGTACTTC.

This clonotype was found a few times. The CDR3, as DNA: TGTGCCAGCAGCGCCACAGGGGGCGGCCTCACAGATACGCAGTATTTT. It codes for CASSATGGGLTDTQYF. The V and J genes are TRBV7-6 and TRBJ2-3, with 9 bases aligning to TRBD1. The CDR3 has 16 amino acids. Germline loops: CDR1 SGHVS, CDR2 FNYEAQ. Trimming removed 5 bases from V and 2 bases from J; junction bases left unmatched: 8.

This clonotype has a count of ten or more. This chain joins TRBV19 and TRBJ1-1, with unresolved D. Germline V gives CDR1 LNHDA, CDR2 SQIVND (reference sequence). The CDR3 is made up of 11 amino acids. Between the trimmed V and J ends, which lost 6 bases and 4 bases, there was a span of 6 bases. The CDR3 spells CASRAATEAFF. The CDR3 bases are TGTGCCAGTAGGGCGGCCACTGAAGCTTTCTTT.

This clonotype occurred many times. The rearrangement links TRBV2 to TRBJ1-1; TRBD1 is a possible D gene (6 bases). Germline CDR1 reads SNHLY; CDR2 reads FYNNEI. The V gene lost 6 bases and the J gene lost 1 base, with 9 bases spanning the gap. The CDR3 sequence is 13 residues long. The CDR3: CASRQGPNTEAFF. CDR3 DNA: TGTGCCAGCAGACAGGGCCCGAACACTGAAGCTTTCTTT.

This clonotype occurred many times. The V and J genes are TRBV5-4 and TRBJ2-1; 8 positions agree with TRBD1. The junction had 6 bases not matched to a gene; V was cut back by 4 bases and J by 6 bases. Germline CDR1 reads SGHNT; CDR2 reads YYREEE (reference sequence). The CDR3 extends over 14 amino acids. This chain's CDR3 is CASSPDRAANEQFF. Here the CDR3 DNA reads TGTGCCAGCAGCCCGGACAGGGCGGCCAATGAGCAGTTCTTC. Complete variable domain (other parts from reference TRBV5-4 and TRBJ2-1): ETGVTQSPTHLIKTRGQQVTLRCSSQSGHNTVSWYQQALGQGPQFIFQYYREEENGRGNFPPRFSGLQFPNYSSELNVNALELDDSALYLCASSPDRAANEQFFGPGTRLTVL.

This clonotype was seen ten or more times. The rearrangement joins TRBV7-3 to TRBJ1-1; 8 nucleotides agree with TRBD1. The CDR3 is made up of 18 amino acids. With V trimmed by 1 base and J by 3 bases, 13 bases remained unmatched. The germline CDR1 and CDR2 sequences are SGHTA and FQGTGA. The CDR3 DNA sequence: TGTGCCAGCAGCTTAAGGCCGATAACAGGGGGGTCGGACACTGAAGCTTTCTTT. It codes for CASSLRPITGGSDTEAFF.

Ten or more counts support this clonotype. This chain joins TRBV6-5 and TRBJ2-7, with 9 bases matching TRBD1. The CDR3 covers 13 residues. V shed 6 bases and J 4 bases; nucleotides not matched to a gene: 4. Germline assignment: CDR1 MNHEY and CDR2 SVGAGI. The CDR3, as DNA: TGTGCCAGCAGCCGAGACAGGGGGTACGAGCAGTACTTC. Translated, it gives CASSRDRGYEQYF.

This clonotype appeared many times. This chain joins TRBV28 and TRBJ2-5; TRBD1 aligns across 8 bases. Germline values: CDR1 MDHEN, CDR2 SYDVKM. J gave up 5 bases and V 2 bases, and 7 bases lay outside the gene matches. CDR3 length: 15 residues. The CDR3 protein is CASSLGTGQLETQYF. The CDR3 DNA reads as TGTGCCAGCAGTTTAGGGACAGGACAATTGGAGACCCAGTACTTC.